These 5 T cell receptor beta chains came from one sample sequenced in a study of cytomegalovirus exposure and HLA in healthy donors. In the PCR, 60 Vbeta and 13 Jbeta primers were used. Data came from immunoSEQ multiplex PCR; TCRdb stores just in-frame clones and leaves some out. The sample yields under 200,000 clones, around 76% seen once. The sequencing sample was made of PBMCs. These receptors all come from a woman under 40 in good health and CMV-seropositive.

The V and J genes are TRBV5-1 and TRBJ2-7, with 10 positions matching TRBD1. The germline CDR1 and CDR2 sequences are SGHRS and YFSETQ. CDR3 length equals 15 residues. The trim removed 0 bases at V and 4 bases at J, leaving 4 bases unmatched. The CDR3 bases are TGCGCCAGCAGCTTGGGTGGGACAGGGGATTACGAGCAGTACTTC. Protein: CASSLGGTGDYEQYF.

V gene TRBV6-6 combines with J gene TRBJ1-2; 7 bases are shared with TRBD1. V was clipped by 4 bases and J by 8 bases; unmatched bases: 16. In germline, CDR1 is MNHNY, CDR2 SVGAGI (reference sequence). The CDR3 sequence is 16 residues long. CDR3 residues: CASSSLAGGYPRGYTF. CDR3 nucleotide sequence: TGTGCCAGCAGTTCCCTCGCAGGGGGTTACCCCCGGGGCTACACCTTC.

This clone showed up just a few times. This sequence joins TRBV5-4 and TRBJ2-2; D gene unclear. This CDR3 spans 13 amino acids. V was clipped by 5 bases and J by 7 bases, with 12 bases between them. Looked up from germline, CDR1 is SGHNT and CDR2 is YYREEE (reference sequence). CDR3 in DNA: TGTGCCAGCAGTTTATTTCTAGACGGGGAGCTGTTTTTT. It translates to CASSLFLDGELFF.

This chain joins TRBV6-1 and TRBJ1-4; D might be TRBD1 (6 bases). CDR1 and CDR2 from the germline V gene are MNHNS and SASEGT. V was shortened by 3 bases and J by 7 bases, with 18 bases between the two germline ends. The CDR3 has 16 amino acids. CDR3 DNA sequence: TGTGCCAGCAGTGACCCGGGAGGCAGGGGTCTTGAAAAACTGTTTTTT. The encoded protein is CASSDPGGRGLEKLFF.

A remark on this clone: Other nucleotide sequences from this sample produce the same CDR3. The chain couples TRBV11-2 to TRBJ2-1; 7 bases match TRBD2. Germline V gene sequence: CDR1 SGHAT, CDR2 FQNNGV. V lost 5 bases to trimming and J lost 0 bases; unmatched junction nucleotides: 4. The CDR3 is 15 residues long. In nucleotides, the CDR3 is TGTGCCAGCAGCCTCGGCGGGAGCTCCTACAATGAGCAGTTCTTC. Its translation: CASSLGGSSYNEQFF.